The source of this T cell receptor beta chain is a study of blood T cell repertoires in COVID-19. Overall study: Sample material is recorded as cDNA or gDNA derived from T cells, B-cell-depleted T cells, or PBMCs.

Sequencing was performed with immunoSEQ multiplex PCR; in TCRdb, only in-frame clones are kept and a portion is missing. The sample comprises about 210,000 clones, roughly four fifths of which are singletons, and over 9.5% rests with the top ten. The sequenced material came from peripheral blood. This clonotype was sampled from a woman aged 40 to 50 with acute or convalescent COVID-19.

The CDR3 protein is CASSIGQGDSYEQYF. The CDR3 nucleotides are TGTGCCAGTAGTATTGGGCAGGGCGACTCCTACGAGCAGTACTTC. The chain joins TRBV19 to TRBJ2-7, with a weak D call TRBD1 (5 bases). The CDR3 sequence is 15 residues long. V was pared by 3 bases and J by 0 bases, with 12 bases between. From germline, CDR1 is LNHDA and CDR2 SQIVND (reference sequence). Looking up the rest from reference TRBV19 and TRBJ2-7 gives the full variable domain: DGGITQSPKYLFRKEGQNVTLSCEQNLNHDAMYWYRQDPGQGLRLIYYSQIVNDFQKGDIAEGYSVSREKKESFPLTVTSAQKNPTAFYLCASSIGQGDSYEQYFGPGTRLTVT.